This entry concerns a single TCR beta chain. What it recognizes is unknown. If patients had autoimmune disease history or systemic immunosuppression, they were excluded. Here immunoSEQ multiplex PCR was the method, and the copy in TCRdb shows in-frame clones only, minus some. In the table there are 35,000 to 55,000 clones, 80% of which are singletons. CDR1 is MGHDK and CDR2 is SYGVNS in the germline V gene. CDR3 length: 11 amino acids. Trimming cost V 2 bases and J 6 bases, with 2 bases left between them. The sample comes from a study of OX40 agonist ivuxolimab in advanced cancers. Study in general: From roughly 20 to 90 years was the age range, with a mean of around 60 years, and roughly 80% were male.

General observations from the study: Compared with CD4+, CD8+ T cells on average had more expanded clones.

The sequence was obtained from an adult with an advanced solid tumor such as melanoma, head and neck, liver or kidney cancer. Sequenced material: CD4+ or CD8+ T cells sorted from blood, taken in a trial of the OX40 agonist ivuxolimab. The V and J genes are TRBV25-1 and TRBJ2-1; no clear D. The CDR3 region has the DNA TGTGCCAGCAGTGAAACCAATGAGCAGTTCTTC. Its translation: CASSETNEQFF.